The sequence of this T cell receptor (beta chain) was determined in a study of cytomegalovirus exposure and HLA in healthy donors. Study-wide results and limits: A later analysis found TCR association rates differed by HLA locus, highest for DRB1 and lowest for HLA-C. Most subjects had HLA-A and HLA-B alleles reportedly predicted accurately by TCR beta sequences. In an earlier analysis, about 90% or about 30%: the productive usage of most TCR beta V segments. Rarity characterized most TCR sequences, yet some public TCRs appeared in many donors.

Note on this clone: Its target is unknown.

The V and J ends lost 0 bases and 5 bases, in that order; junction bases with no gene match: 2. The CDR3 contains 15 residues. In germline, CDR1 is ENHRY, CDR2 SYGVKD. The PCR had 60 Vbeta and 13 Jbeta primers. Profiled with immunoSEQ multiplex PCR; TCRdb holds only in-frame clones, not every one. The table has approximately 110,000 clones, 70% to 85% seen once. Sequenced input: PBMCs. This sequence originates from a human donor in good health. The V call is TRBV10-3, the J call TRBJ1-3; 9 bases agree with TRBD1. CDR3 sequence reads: CAISESGTGRNTIYF. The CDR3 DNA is TGTGCCATCAGTGAGTCGGGGACAGGGCGAAACACCATATATTTT.